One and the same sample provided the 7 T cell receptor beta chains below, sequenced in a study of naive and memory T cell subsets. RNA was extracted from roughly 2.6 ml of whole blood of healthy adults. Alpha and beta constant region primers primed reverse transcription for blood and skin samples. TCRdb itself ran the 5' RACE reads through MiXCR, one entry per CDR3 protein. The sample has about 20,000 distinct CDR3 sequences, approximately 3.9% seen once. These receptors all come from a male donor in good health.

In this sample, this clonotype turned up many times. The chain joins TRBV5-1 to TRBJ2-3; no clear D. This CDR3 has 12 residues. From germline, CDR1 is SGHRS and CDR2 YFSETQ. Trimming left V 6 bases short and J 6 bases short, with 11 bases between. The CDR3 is CASTNNGDTQYF. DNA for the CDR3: TGCGCCAGCACAAACAACGGGGATACGCAGTATTTT. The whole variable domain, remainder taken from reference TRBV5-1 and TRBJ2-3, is KAGVTQTPRYLIKTRGQQVTLSCSPISGHRSVSWYQQTPGQGLQFLFEYFSETQRNKGNFPGRFSGRQFSNSRSEMNVSTLELGDSALYLCASTNNGDTQYFGPGTRLTVL.

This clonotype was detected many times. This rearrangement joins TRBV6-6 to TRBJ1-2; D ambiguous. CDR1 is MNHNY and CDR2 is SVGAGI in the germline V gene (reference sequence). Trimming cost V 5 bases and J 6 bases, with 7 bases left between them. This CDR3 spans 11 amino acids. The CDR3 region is CASSTQNGYTF. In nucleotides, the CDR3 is TGTGCCAGCAGTACACAAAATGGCTACACCTTC.

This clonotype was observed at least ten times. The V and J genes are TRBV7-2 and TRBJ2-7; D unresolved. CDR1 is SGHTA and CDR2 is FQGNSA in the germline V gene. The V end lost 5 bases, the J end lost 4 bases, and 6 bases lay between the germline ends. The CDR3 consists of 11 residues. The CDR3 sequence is CASSPKYEQYF. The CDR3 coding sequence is TGTGCCAGCAGCCCAAAGTACGAGCAGTACTTC. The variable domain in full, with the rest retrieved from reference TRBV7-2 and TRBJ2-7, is GAGVSQSPSNKVTEKGKDVELRCDPISGHTALYWYRQSLGQGLEFLIYFQGNSAPDKSGLPSDRFSAERTGGSVSTLTIQRTQQEDSAVYLCASSPKYEQYFGPGTRLTVT.

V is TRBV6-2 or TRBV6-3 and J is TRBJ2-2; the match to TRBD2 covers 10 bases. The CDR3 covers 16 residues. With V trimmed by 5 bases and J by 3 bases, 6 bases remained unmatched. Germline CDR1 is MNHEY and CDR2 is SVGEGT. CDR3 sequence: CASSRPSGGHTGELFF. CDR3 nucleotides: TGTGCCAGCAGTCGCCCTAGCGGGGGCCACACCGGGGAGCTGTTTTTT.

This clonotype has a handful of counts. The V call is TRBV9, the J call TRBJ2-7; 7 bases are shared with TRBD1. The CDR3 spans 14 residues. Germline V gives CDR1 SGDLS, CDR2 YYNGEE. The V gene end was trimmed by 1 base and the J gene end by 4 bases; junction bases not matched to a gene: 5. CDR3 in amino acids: CASSVTGAQYEQYF. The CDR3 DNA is TGTGCCAGCAGCGTAACAGGGGCTCAGTACGAGCAGTACTTC. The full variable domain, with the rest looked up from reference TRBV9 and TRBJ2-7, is DSGVTQTPKHLITATGQRVTLRCSPRSGDLSVYWYQQSLDQGLQFLIQYYNGEERAKGNILERFSAQQFPDLHSELNLSSLELGDSALYFCASSVTGAQYEQYFGPGTRLTVT.

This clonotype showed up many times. CDR3 residues: CASSFKRGTGKVDEQFF. The DNA for the CDR3 is TGTGCCAGCAGCTTCAAGCGGGGGACAGGGAAGGTAGATGAGCAGTTCTTC. The rearrangement links TRBV11-2 to TRBJ2-1; D perhaps matches TRBD1 (9 bases). The CDR3 covers 17 residues. The V gene lost 3 bases and the J gene lost 8 bases, with 23 bases spanning the gap. CDR1 is SGHAT, CDR2 FQNNGV, per germline.

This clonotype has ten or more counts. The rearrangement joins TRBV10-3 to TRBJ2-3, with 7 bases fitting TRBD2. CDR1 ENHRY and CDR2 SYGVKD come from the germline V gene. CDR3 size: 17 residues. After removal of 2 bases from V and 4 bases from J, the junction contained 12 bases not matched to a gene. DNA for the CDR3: TGTGCCATCAGTGAGCGGGGGAGCGGGGAGGTGCCAGATACGCAGTATTTT. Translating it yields CAISERGSGEVPDTQYF.